These 26 T cell receptor beta chains originate from one sample sequenced in a study of cytomegalovirus exposure and HLA in healthy donors. The study ran its PCR with 60 Vbeta and 13 Jbeta primers. Sequenced by immunoSEQ multiplex PCR; TCRdb stores in-frame clones only, minus some. Here the sample spans more than 100,000 clones, about 9.1% being singletons. The material sequenced was PBMCs. These TCRs come from a middle-aged woman in good health and CMV-seropositive.

The chain couples TRBV7-8 to TRBJ2-7, with 11 bases matching TRBD2. V gave up 5 bases and J gave up 0 bases; unmatched junction bases: 15. The CDR3 is 19 amino acids. Germline values: CDR1 SGHVS, CDR2 FQNEAQ. CDR3 sequence (DNA): TGTGCCAGCAGCACACGGGGGCTAGCGGGGGGAACCTACTCCTACGAGCAGTACTTC. Protein sequence: CASSTRGLAGGTYSYEQYF.

This clone was detected only a few times. The rearrangement uses TRBV13 and TRBJ2-1; 9 positions agree with TRBD1. V trimming: 3 bases; J trimming: 2 bases; junction bases outside the gene matches: 8. The CDR3 runs 17 residues. The germline gives CDR1 PRHDT, CDR2 FYEKMQ (reference sequence). The CDR3 loop reads CASSFRGGTGPYNEQFF. CDR3 nucleotides: TGTGCCAGCAGCTTCCGAGGTGGGACAGGGCCCTACAATGAGCAGTTCTTC.

This clone was observed a handful of times. The genes are TRBV27 and TRBJ2-7, with 8 bases that match TRBD2. V trimming: 2 bases; J trimming: 2 bases; junction bases outside the gene matches: 8. CDR1 MNHEY and CDR2 SMNVEV come from the germline V gene (reference sequence). This CDR3 spans 16 amino acids. CDR3 sequence (DNA): TGTGCCAGCAGTTTACTGGGGCGGGGGGCCACCTACGAGCAGTACTTC. It translates to CASSLLGRGATYEQYF.

V usage is TRBV5-1 and J usage is TRBJ2-2, with D hard to call. This CDR3 spans 12 amino acids. Germline CDR1 is SGHRS and CDR2 is YFSETQ. V lost 5 bases, J lost 8 bases, and 10 bases lay in between. The CDR3: CASRQNSGELFF. For the CDR3, the DNA is TGCGCCAGCAGGCAGAATTCAGGGGAGCTGTTTTTT.

This clone was picked up a small number of times. V gene TRBV4-1 combines with J gene TRBJ2-2, with 11 bases lining up with TRBD2. Germline lookup yields CDR1 MGHRA and CDR2 YSYEKL. The CDR3 has 18 amino acids. V was clipped by 7 bases and J by 0 bases; unmatched bases: 10. CDR3 residues: CASTLFSGGASNTGELFF. DNA of the CDR3: TGCGCCAGCACCCTTTTTAGCGGGGGGGCCTCGAACACCGGGGAGCTGTTTTTT.

This clone was detected a few times. The chain links TRBV5-6 to TRBJ1-1, with D unresolved. Germline V gene sequence: CDR1 SGHDT, CDR2 YYEEEE. Between the trimmed V and J ends, which lost 0 bases and 3 bases, there was a span of 15 bases. CDR3 length: 16 amino acids. In DNA, the CDR3 is TGTGCCAGCAGCTTGGGGGCGGGCCGGCGGGACACTGAAGCTTTCTTT. It yields the protein CASSLGAGRRDTEAFF.

This chain uses TRBV10-1 with TRBJ2-1; 10 nucleotides line up with TRBD2. V lost 2 bases and J lost 8; bases outside the gene matches: 6. Germline V lookup: CDR1 WNHNN, CDR2 SYGVQD (reference sequence). The CDR3 has 15 residues. The CDR3 DNA sequence: TGCGCCAGCAGTGAGCCGAGCGGGGGGGCGGATGAGCAGTTCTTC. This translates into CASSEPSGGADEQFF.

DNA for the CDR3: TGTGCCAGCAGCTCCGGGCTACAGGGAAACTCCTACGAGCAGTACTTC. It yields the protein CASSSGLQGNSYEQYF. The chain employs TRBV6-6 and TRBJ2-7; D might be TRBD1 (6 bases). The CDR3 loop spans 16 amino acids. Germline CDR1 MNHNY, CDR2 SVGAGI (reference sequence). The ends were cut back, 6 bases at V and 0 bases at J, with 18 bases in the middle.

There are a few counts of this clone. The CDR3 ends on some other residue instead of the conserved phenylalanine or tryptophan, so this is likely a read error. This sequence joins TRBV4-1 and TRBJ1-1, with D unresolved. Germline V gene data show CDR1 as MGHRA and CDR2 as YSYEKL. This CDR3 is built from 14 residues. Trimming took off 4 bases at V and 5 bases at J, with 14 bases between the two ends. CDR3 loop: CASSRKSEETEAFL. Written as DNA, the CDR3 is TGCGCCAGCAGCCGGAAGTCGGAGGAAACTGAAGCTTTCTTG.

There are a few counts of this clone. The rearrangement links TRBV11-2 to TRBJ2-5; D might be TRBD1 (6 bases). Trimming took off 8 bases at V and 1 base at J, with 17 bases between the two ends. Germline CDR1 is SGHAT and CDR2 is FQNNGV. The CDR3 runs to 15 residues. The CDR3, as DNA: TGTGCCAGCGCTTGGGGGCAGGGGTCCCAAGAGACCCAGTACTTC. This codes for CASAWGQGSQETQYF.

The chain is built from TRBV5-5 and TRBJ2-3, with TRBD2 matching 7 bases. V trimming: 4 bases; J trimming: 5 bases; junction bases outside the gene matches: 10. The germline V gene encodes CDR1 SGHKS and CDR2 YYEKEE (reference sequence). CDR3 length equals 15 residues. The CDR3 region is CASSREAGWGDTQYF. In DNA, the CDR3 is TGTGCCAGCAGCAGGGAAGCGGGGTGGGGAGATACGCAGTATTTT.

This clone was found a few times. V gene TRBV7-2 combines with J gene TRBJ1-5; TRBD1 aligns across 7 bases. The CDR3 is made up of 15 amino acids. V lost 5 bases to trimming and J lost 3 bases; unmatched junction nucleotides: 7. From germline, CDR1 is SGHTA and CDR2 FQGNSA. CDR3: CASSQGQSTNQPQHF. CDR3 coding DNA: TGTGCCAGCAGCCAGGGACAGTCCACCAATCAGCCCCAGCATTTT.

The V and J genes are TRBV27 and TRBJ2-2; TRBD1 aligns across 7 bases. The CDR3 extends over 15 amino acids. V gave up 5 bases and J gave up 4 bases; unmatched junction bases: 7. Germline-derived CDR1 and CDR2 are MNHEY and SMNVEV (reference sequence). The CDR3 DNA reads as TGTGCCAGCAGTCCCGGGACAGTCCCCACCGGGGAGCTGTTTTTT. Protein sequence: CASSPGTVPTGELFF.

V is TRBV29-1 and J is TRBJ2-5; 7 nucleotides match TRBD1. Trimming removed 6 bases from V and 2 bases from J; junction bases left unmatched: 3. The CDR3 is made up of 12 amino acids. The germline CDR1 and CDR2 sequences are SQVTM and ANQGSEA. The CDR3 DNA sequence: TGCAGCGTCTCACAGGGGCAAGAGACCCAGTACTTC. Protein product: CSVSQGQETQYF.

This clone was observed a handful of times. The chain is built from TRBV2 and TRBJ2-3; D may be TRBD1 (5 bases). This CDR3 comprises 14 residues. The V gene lost 3 bases and the J gene lost 2 bases, with 9 bases spanning the gap. Germline V CDR1 and CDR2: SNHLY, FYNNEI. The CDR3 region has the DNA TGTGCCAGCAGTGAGTCCAGGGCCACAGATACGCAGTATTTT. Translated, it gives CASSESRATDTQYF.

This clone has a handful of counts. The V call is TRBV5-1, the J call TRBJ1-1; tentatively, D is TRBD1 (6 bases). This CDR3 has 15 amino acids. Germline lookup yields CDR1 SGHRS and CDR2 YFSETQ. Trimming took off 4 bases at V and 0 bases at J, with 13 bases between the two ends. The CDR3 DNA follows: TGCGCCAGCAGCGGTCCGGGACAACTGAACACTGAAGCTTTCTTT. Translated: CASSGPGQLNTEAFF.

The chain carries TRBV27 and TRBJ2-7; a possible D gene is TRBD1 (5 bases). The CDR3 has 13 residues. V lost 0 bases, J lost 5 bases, and 8 bases lay in between. Germline CDR1 is MNHEY and CDR2 is SMNVEV (reference sequence). The CDR3 reads CASSLSEGDEQYF. The CDR3 region has the DNA TGTGCCAGCAGTTTATCGGAAGGGGACGAGCAGTACTTC.

The chain uses TRBV2 and TRBJ1-1, with D unresolved. V was pared by 2 bases and J by 4 bases, with 11 bases between. From germline, CDR1 is SNHLY and CDR2 FYNNEI. The CDR3 consists of 14 residues. CDR3 amino acids: CASSEMEGSTEAFF. In DNA form, the CDR3 reads TGTGCCAGCAGTGAAATGGAGGGTAGCACTGAAGCTTTCTTT.

This clone was counted between two and nine times. The chain has TRBV6-5 and TRBJ2-7; 7 bases fit TRBD1. V trimming: 2 bases; J trimming: 12 bases; junction bases outside the gene matches: 16. The germline gives CDR1 MNHEY, CDR2 SVGAGI. CDR3 size: 15 residues. For the CDR3, the DNA is TGTGCCAGCAGTTACGTGGGACAGCCTCCTACGAGGGTGTACTTC. Translated: CASSYVGQPPTRVYF.

This clone has only a few counts. CDR3 in DNA: TGTGCCAGCAGCTTAGACGGGGGAGGCTCCTACGAGCAGTACTTC. This gives the protein CASSLDGGGSYEQYF. The V call is TRBV7-3, the J call TRBJ2-7; TRBD2 might be the D (6 bases). Germline CDR1 is SGHTA and CDR2 is FQGTGA. The germline V and J ends were trimmed by 2 bases and 0 bases, with 11 bases remaining between them. The CDR3 is 15 amino acids.

V and J are TRBV5-4 and TRBJ2-3; 12 positions match TRBD2. V was clipped by 3 bases and J by 5 bases; unmatched bases: 4. The CDR3 sequence is 15 residues long. The V gene's germline CDR1 is SGHNT and CDR2 YYREEE (reference sequence). DNA of the CDR3: TGTGCCAGCAGCTATCGGACTAGCGGGGAAGATACGCAGTATTTT. Translation gives CASSYRTSGEDTQYF. The entire variable domain, with the rest obtained from reference TRBV5-4 and TRBJ2-3, is as follows: ETGVTQSPTHLIKTRGQQVTLRCSSQSGHNTVSWYQQALGQGPQFIFQYYREEENGRGNFPPRFSGLQFPNYSSELNVNALELDDSALYLCASSYRTSGEDTQYFGPGTRLTVL.

As to this clone: Other DNA sequences in the same sample also yield this CDR3. This chain connects TRBV5-4 to TRBJ1-1, with D possibly TRBD1 on 5 matching bases. The germline CDR1 and CDR2 sequences are SGHNT and YYREEE (reference sequence). V dropped 2 bases and J dropped 1 base, with 6 bases sitting between them. The CDR3 contains 13 residues. The DNA for the CDR3 is TGTGCCAGCAGCTTAGACAGGAACACTGAAGCTTTCTTT. Its protein is CASSLDRNTEAFF.

This rearrangement joins TRBV2 to TRBJ2-4; no reliable D call. V was pared by 1 base and J by 0 bases, with 7 bases between. The CDR3 sequence is 15 residues long. The germline gives CDR1 SNHLY, CDR2 FYNNEI. As DNA, the CDR3 is TGTGCCAGCAGTGAAGGGCCAGGAGCCAAAAACATTCAGTACTTC. It is translated as CASSEGPGAKNIQYF.

The J gene is TRBJ1-1, the V gene TRBV2; 9 bases are a match to TRBD1. The CDR3 length is 13 residues. Unmatched junction bases numbered 4, after V lost 6 bases and J lost 5 bases. The V gene's germline CDR1 is SNHLY and CDR2 FYNNEI. DNA for the CDR3: TGTGCCAGCAGGACGGACAGGGGAACTGAAGCTTTCTTT. Translation: CASRTDRGTEAFF.

This clone was observed a few times. The V call is TRBV7-8, the J call TRBJ1-2, with 7 bases matching TRBD1. V was pared by 3 bases and J by 8 bases, with 9 bases of the junction left unmatched. Germline values: CDR1 SGHVS, CDR2 FQNEAQ. The CDR3 totals 14 residues. In DNA, the CDR3 is TGTGCCAGCAGCTTGGAACAGGGGCCGAAGGGCTACACCTTC. Its translation is CASSLEQGPKGYTF.

This chain links TRBV10-3 with TRBJ2-3; 7 positions agree with TRBD1. The CDR3 spans 14 residues. Trimming at V came to 6 bases and at J to 0 bases, leaving 3 bases not matched to a gene. The germline V gene encodes CDR1 ENHRY and CDR2 SYGVKD. The CDR3 DNA reads as TGTGCCATCAGGGGGACAGCAAGCACAGATACGCAGTATTTT. Translated: CAIRGTASTDTQYF.